The subject of this entry is one T cell receptor (beta chain). Its antigen is not known. The record originates from a study of a mutant IDH1 vaccine in newly diagnosed glioma. The CDR3 spans 14 residues. Produced via immunoSEQ multiplex PCR; TCRdb's table is partial and in-frame only. Found here are approximately 50,000 clones, 85% to 90% of them singletons; the top ten hold 4.5% to 6%. The time point is: week 35, safety follow-up. Mutant IDH1 20-mer peptide, at 300 ug, made up each vaccine dose, with topical imiquimod. Sequencing was performed on PBMCs, taken from a glioma patient whose treatment included an IDH1 peptide vaccine. The V call is TRBV21-1, the J call TRBJ2-7; the table gives TRBD2 as D, unverified against the DNA. TRBV21-1 is labeled a pseudogene. The TCR sequence derives from a woman aged 40 to 50 with glioma. The DNA for the CDR3 is TGTGCCAGCAGCGTCGGGGGTTTCTCCTACGAGCAGTACTTC. This codes for CASSVGGFSYEQYF.